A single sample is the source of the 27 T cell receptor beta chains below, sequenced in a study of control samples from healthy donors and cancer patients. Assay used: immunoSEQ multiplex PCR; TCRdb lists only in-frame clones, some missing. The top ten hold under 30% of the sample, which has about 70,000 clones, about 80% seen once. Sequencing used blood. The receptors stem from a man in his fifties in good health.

Here the CDR3 reads CASSTGARGEPQHF. CDR3 DNA: TGTGCCAGCAGTACTGGCGCCCGTGGGGAGCCCCAGCATTTT. This chain uses TRBV6-2 or TRBV6-3 with TRBJ1-5; D uncertain. The CDR3 sequence is 14 residues long. V gave up 5 bases and J gave up 8 bases, with 16 bases separating them. Germline CDR1 MNHEY, CDR2 SVGEGT.

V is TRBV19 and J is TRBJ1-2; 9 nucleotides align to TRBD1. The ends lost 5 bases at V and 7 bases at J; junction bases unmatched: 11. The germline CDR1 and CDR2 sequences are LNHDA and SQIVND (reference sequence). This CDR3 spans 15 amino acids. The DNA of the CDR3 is TGTGCCAGTAGTCTTGAACCCGGGACAGGGACTGGCTACACCTTC. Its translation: CASSLEPGTGTGYTF. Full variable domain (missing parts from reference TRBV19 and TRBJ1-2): DGGITQSPKYLFRKEGQNVTLSCEQNLNHDAMYWYRQDPGQGLRLIYYSQIVNDFQKGDIAEGYSVSREKKESFPLTVTSAQKNPTAFYLCASSLEPGTGTGYTFGSGTRLTVV.

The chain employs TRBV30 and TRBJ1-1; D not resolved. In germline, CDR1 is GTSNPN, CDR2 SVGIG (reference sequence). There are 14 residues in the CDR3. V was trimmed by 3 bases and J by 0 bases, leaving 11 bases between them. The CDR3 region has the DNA TGTGCCTGGAGGGCAATCGCTATGAACACTGAAGCTTTCTTT. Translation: CAWRAIAMNTEAFF.

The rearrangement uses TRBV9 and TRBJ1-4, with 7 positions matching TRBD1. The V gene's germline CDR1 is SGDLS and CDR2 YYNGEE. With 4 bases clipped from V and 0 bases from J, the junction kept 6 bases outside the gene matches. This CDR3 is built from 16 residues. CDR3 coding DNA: TGTGCCAGCAGCACACAGACAGGGACAACTAATGAAAAACTGTTTTTT. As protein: CASSTQTGTTNEKLFF.

CDR3 in amino acids: CASSLDPYGYTF. In DNA, the CDR3 is TGTGCCAGCAGCTTGGATCCCTATGGCTACACCTTC. This chain uses TRBV5-5 with TRBJ1-2, with D unclear. The CDR3 contains 12 residues. Germline values: CDR1 SGHKS, CDR2 YYEKEE (reference sequence). The V end was cut by 0 bases, the J end by 4 bases, with 4 bases between.

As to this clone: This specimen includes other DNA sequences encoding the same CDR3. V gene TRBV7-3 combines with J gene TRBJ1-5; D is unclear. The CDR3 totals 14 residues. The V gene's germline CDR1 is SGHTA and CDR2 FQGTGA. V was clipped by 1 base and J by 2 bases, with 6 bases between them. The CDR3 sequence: CASSLSGGNQPQHF. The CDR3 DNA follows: TGTGCCAGCAGCTTAAGTGGGGGCAATCAGCCCCAGCATTTT.

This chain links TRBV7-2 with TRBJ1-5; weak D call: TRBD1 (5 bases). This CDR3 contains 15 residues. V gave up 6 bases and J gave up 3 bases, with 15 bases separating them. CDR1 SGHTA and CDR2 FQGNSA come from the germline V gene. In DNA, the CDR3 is TGTGCCAGCAGGCCGGGGGGGGAGTTCAATCAGCCCCAGCATTTT. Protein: CASRPGGEFNQPQHF.

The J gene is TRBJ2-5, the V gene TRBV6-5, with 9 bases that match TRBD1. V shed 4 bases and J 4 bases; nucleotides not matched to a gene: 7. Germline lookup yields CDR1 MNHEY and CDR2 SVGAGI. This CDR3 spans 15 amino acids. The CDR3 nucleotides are TGTGCCAGCAGTTTCATCGACAGGGGGACAGAGACCCAGTACTTC. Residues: CASSFIDRGTETQYF.

The CDR3 nucleotides are TGTGCCAGCAGTTATGGGCAAATTGCGAACACCGGGGAGCTGTTTTTT. Amino acid sequence: CASSYGQIANTGELFF. J is TRBJ2-2 and V is TRBV6-2 or TRBV6-3; no clear D. Between the trimmed V and J ends, which lost 3 bases and 0 bases, there was a span of 11 bases. This CDR3 is 16 amino acids long. CDR1 MNHEY and CDR2 SVGEGT come from the germline V gene.

CDR3 in amino acids: CASALPGTASGNTIYF. The CDR3 DNA follows: TGTGCTAGTGCCCTGCCCGGGACGGCCTCTGGAAACACCATATATTTT. The rearrangement uses TRBV12-5 and TRBJ1-3; tentative D call: TRBD1 (5 bases). The CDR3 is 16 residues long. V was clipped by 7 bases and J by 0 bases, with 16 bases between them. Germline values: CDR1 LGHNT, CDR2 FRNRAP.

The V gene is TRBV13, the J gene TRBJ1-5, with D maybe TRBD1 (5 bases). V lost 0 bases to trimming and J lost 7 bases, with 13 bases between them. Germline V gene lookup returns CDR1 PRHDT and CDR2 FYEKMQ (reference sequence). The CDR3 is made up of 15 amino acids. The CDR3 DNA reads TGTGCCAGCAGCTTAGGGGGGCCGGGGATGCAGCCCCAGCATTTT. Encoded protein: CASSLGGPGMQPQHF.

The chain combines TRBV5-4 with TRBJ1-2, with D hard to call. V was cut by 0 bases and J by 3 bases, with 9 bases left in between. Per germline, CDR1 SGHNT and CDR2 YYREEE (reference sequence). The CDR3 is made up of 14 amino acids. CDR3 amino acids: CASSLVNPDYGYTF. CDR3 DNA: TGTGCCAGCAGCTTGGTGAACCCTGACTATGGCTACACCTTC.

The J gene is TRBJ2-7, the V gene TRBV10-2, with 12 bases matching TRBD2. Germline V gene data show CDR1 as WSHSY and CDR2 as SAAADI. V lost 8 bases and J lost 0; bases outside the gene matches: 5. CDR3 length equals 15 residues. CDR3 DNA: TGCGCCAGCCTAGGACTAGCGGGGACCTCCTACGAGCAGTACTTC. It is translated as CASLGLAGTSYEQYF.

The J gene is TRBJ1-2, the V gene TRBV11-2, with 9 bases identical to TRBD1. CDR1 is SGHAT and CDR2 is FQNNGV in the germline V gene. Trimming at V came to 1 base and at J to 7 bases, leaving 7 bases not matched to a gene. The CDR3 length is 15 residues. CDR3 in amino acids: CASSLGGQGYGGYTF. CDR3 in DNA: TGTGCCAGCAGCTTAGGGGGACAGGGTTACGGTGGCTACACCTTC.

The CDR3 reads CASSTAGLAGGLTDTQYF. CDR3 sequence (DNA): TGCGCCAGCAGCACTGCCGGACTAGCGGGGGGTCTCACAGATACGCAGTATTTT. J is TRBJ2-3 and V is TRBV5-1; 14 nucleotides match TRBD2. This CDR3 contains 18 residues. The trim removed 4 bases at V and 2 bases at J, leaving 9 bases unmatched. Germline CDR1 and CDR2: SGHRS and YFSETQ.

CDR3 in DNA: TGTGCCACCGGGGGGCGCACCGGGGAGCTGTTTTTT. Amino acids: CATGGRTGELFF. The chain carries TRBV24-1 and TRBJ2-2, with D tentatively TRBD1 or TRBD2 (6 bases each). Germline V gene sequence: CDR1 KGHDR, CDR2 SFDVKD. The CDR3 spans 12 residues. V lost 9 bases to trimming and J lost 4 bases, with 8 bases between them.

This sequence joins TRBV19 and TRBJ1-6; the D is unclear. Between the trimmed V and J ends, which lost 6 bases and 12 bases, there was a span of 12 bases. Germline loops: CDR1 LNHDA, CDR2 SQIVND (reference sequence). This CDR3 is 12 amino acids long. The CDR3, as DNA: TGTGCCAGTAGAGTGGGCATTCAACCCCTCCACTTT. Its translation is CASRVGIQPLHF. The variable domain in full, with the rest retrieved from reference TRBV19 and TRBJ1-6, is DGGITQSPKYLFRKEGQNVTLSCEQNLNHDAMYWYRQDPGQGLRLIYYSQIVNDFQKGDIAEGYSVSREKKESFPLTVTSAQKNPTAFYLCASRVGIQPLHFGNGTRLTVT.

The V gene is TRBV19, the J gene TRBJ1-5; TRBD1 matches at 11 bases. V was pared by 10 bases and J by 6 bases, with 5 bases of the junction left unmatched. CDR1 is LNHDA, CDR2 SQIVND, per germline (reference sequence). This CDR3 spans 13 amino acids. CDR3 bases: TGTGCCATCGGGACAGGGGGAGGTCAGCCCCAGCATTTT. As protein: CAIGTGGGQPQHF.

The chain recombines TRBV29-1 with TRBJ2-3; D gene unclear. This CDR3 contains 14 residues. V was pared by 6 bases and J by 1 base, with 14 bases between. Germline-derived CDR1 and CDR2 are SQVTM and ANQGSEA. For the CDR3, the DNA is TGCAGCGTCGTCCAACGGTCCCGCACAGATACGCAGTATTTT. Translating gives CSVVQRSRTDTQYF.

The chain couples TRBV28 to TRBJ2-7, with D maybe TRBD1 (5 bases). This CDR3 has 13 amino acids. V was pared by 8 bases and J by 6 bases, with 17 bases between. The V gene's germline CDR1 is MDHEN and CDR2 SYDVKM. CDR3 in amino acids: CASGLQGRLEQYF. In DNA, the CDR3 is TGTGCCAGCGGCCTCCAGGGTCGTCTCGAGCAGTACTTC.

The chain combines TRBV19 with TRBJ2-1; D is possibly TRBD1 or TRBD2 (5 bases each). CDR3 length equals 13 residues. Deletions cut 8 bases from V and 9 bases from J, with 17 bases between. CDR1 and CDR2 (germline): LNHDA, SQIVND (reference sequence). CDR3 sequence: CASSSGARGEQFF. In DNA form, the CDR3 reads TGTGCCAGTTCCAGTGGGGCGAGGGGTGAGCAGTTCTTC.

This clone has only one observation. The CDR3 DNA is TGTGCCTGGACAGGGAATTCACCCCTCCACTTT. Amino acid sequence: CAWTGNSPLHF. The chain combines TRBV30 with TRBJ1-6, with D perhaps TRBD1 (5 bases). V was clipped by 4 bases and J by 7 bases, with 5 bases between them. CDR1 is GTSNPN and CDR2 is SVGIG in the germline V gene (reference sequence). CDR3 length: 11 residues.

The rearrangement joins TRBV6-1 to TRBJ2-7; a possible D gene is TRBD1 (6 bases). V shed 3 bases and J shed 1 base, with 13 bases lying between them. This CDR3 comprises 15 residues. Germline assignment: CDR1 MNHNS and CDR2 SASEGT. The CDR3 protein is CASSEQKGVSYEQYF. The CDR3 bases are TGTGCCAGCAGTGAGCAGAAGGGGGTGTCCTACGAGCAGTACTTC.

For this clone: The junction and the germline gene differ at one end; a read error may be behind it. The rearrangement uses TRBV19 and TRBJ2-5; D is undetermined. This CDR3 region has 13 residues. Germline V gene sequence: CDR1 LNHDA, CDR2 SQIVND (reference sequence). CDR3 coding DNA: TGTGCCAGTAGTATTAAGGTCCGAGAGGCCCAGTACTTC. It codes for CASSIKVREAQYF.

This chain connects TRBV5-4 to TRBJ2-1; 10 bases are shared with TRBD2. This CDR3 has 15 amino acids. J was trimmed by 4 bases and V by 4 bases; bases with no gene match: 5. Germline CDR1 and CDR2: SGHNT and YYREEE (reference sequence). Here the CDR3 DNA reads TGTGCCAGCAGCCTGCAGCGGGGGGGATACAATGAGCAGTTCTTC. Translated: CASSLQRGGYNEQFF.

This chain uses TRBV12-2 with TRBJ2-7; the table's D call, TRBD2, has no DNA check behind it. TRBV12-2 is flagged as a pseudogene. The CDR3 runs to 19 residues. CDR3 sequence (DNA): TGTGCAAGTCGCTTTAAGGAAGTAGCGGGTTTCATTTTCTCCTACGAGCAGTACTTC. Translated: CASRFKEVAGFIFSYEQYF.

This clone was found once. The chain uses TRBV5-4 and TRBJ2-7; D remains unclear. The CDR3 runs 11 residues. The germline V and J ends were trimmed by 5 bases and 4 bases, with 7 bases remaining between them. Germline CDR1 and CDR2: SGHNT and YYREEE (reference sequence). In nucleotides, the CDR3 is TGTGCCAGCAGTTTTAATTACGAGCAGTACTTC. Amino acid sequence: CASSFNYEQYF. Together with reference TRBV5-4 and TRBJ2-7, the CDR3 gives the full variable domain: ETGVTQSPTHLIKTRGQQVTLRCSSQSGHNTVSWYQQALGQGPQFIFQYYREEENGRGNFPPRFSGLQFPNYSSELNVNALELDDSALYLCASSFNYEQYFGPGTRLTVT.